One sample yielded the 15 T cell receptor beta chains listed below, sequenced in a study of regulatory T cells in long-lasting Graves disease. For TCR beta, libraries came from iRepertoire HTBI primers and Arm-PCR of CDR3 regions. Via MiXCR, TCRdb re-called the multiplex PCR reads, giving one row per CDR3 protein. This repertoire shows about 210,000 distinct CDR3 sequences, roughly 19% found once; its top ten account for approximately 12%. Time point defined: newly diagnosed GD, antithyroid drugs for less than 3 months. Preparation of the TCR library used RNA extracted from PBMCs. The data were also submitted as part of a second study, on T cells in Graves' hyperthyroidism and ophthalmopathy.

Sequencing used peripheral blood mononuclear cells (PBMCs), obtained at new diagnosis, from a patient treated with antithyroid drugs. The source is a woman in her 30s with Graves disease.

This clonotype appeared many times. This sequence joins TRBV7-9 and TRBJ1-4; D is possibly TRBD1 (5 bases). Trimming took 8 bases from V and 4 from J, leaving 8 bases between them. The CDR3 spans 12 residues. CDR1 and CDR2 (germline): SEHNR, FQNEAQ (reference sequence). The CDR3 DNA sequence: TGTGCCAGCGGGGGGTTTAATGAAAAACTGTTTTTT. This codes for CASGGFNEKLFF.

The sample holds many counts of this clonotype. This chain connects TRBV6-2 or TRBV6-3 to TRBJ2-5, with D unclear. The CDR3 length is 16 residues. V lost 2 bases, J lost 2 bases, and 15 bases lay in between. Germline CDR1 is MNHEY and CDR2 is SVGEGT. The CDR3 sequence: CASSYDSPWRQETQYF. The CDR3, as DNA: TGTGCCAGCAGTTACGATTCACCCTGGCGTCAAGAGACCCAGTACTTC.

This clonotype was recorded at least ten times. The chain couples TRBV3-1 to TRBJ2-1; TRBD1 aligns across 7 bases. The CDR3 spans 17 residues. With 2 bases clipped from V and 0 bases from J, the junction kept 7 bases outside the gene matches. Germline assignment: CDR1 LGHDT and CDR2 YNNKEL (reference sequence). DNA for the CDR3: TGTGCCAGCAGCCAACCCCGGACAGGACGCTCCTACAATGAGCAGTTCTTC. This codes for CASSQPRTGRSYNEQFF.

The chain combines TRBV15 with TRBJ1-2; 10 nucleotides match TRBD1. V trimming: 0 bases; J trimming: 7 bases; junction bases outside the gene matches: 5. There are 15 residues in the CDR3. Germline CDR1 is LNHNV and CDR2 is YYDKDF (reference sequence). CDR3 bases: TGTGCCACCAGCAGAGAGGACAGGGGGGCAAGTGGCTACACCTTC. Amino acids: CATSREDRGASGYTF.

This clonotype was counted only a few times. A much larger clone lies one base from this, so it may be a read error. This chain's CDR3 is CASSAGAAPGTDAFF. The CDR3 bases are TGTGCCAGCAGCGCAGGGGCCGCACCGGGCACTGACGCTTTCTTT. The J gene is TRBJ1-1, the V gene TRBV9, with TRBD1 as a possible D gene (6 bases). There are 15 residues in the CDR3. Germline CDR1 and CDR2: SGDLS and YYNGEE.

With regard to this clonotype: A much larger clone sits a single nucleotide away, making a read error possible. The gene calls are TRBV2 and TRBJ1-2, with TRBD1 identical over 7 bases. CDR1 is SNHLY and CDR2 is FYNNEI in the germline V gene. There are 15 residues in the CDR3. Unmatched junction bases numbered 9, after V lost 3 bases and J lost 5 bases. The CDR3 region has the DNA TGTGCCAGCAGTGACAAGGTACAGGGGATGTATGGCTACACCTTC. Its protein product is CASSDKVQGMYGYTF.

In this sample, this clonotype turned up many times. The chain joins TRBV11-2 to TRBJ2-7; weak D call: TRBD1 (5 bases). This CDR3 comprises 12 residues. Per the germline V gene, CDR1 is SGHAT and CDR2 is FQNNGV. V shed 0 bases and J shed 6 bases, with 6 bases lying between them. The CDR3 here is CASSLDRAEQYF. The CDR3 DNA sequence: TGTGCCAGCAGCTTAGACAGGGCCGAGCAGTACTTC.

This clonotype occurred once. This chain uses TRBV4-1 with TRBJ2-7; 10 nucleotides align to TRBD2. Germline CDR1 reads MGHRA; CDR2 reads YSYEKL. The CDR3 contains 16 residues. J was trimmed by 3 bases and V by 1 base; bases with no gene match: 6. For the CDR3, the DNA is TGCGCCAGCAGCCAAGGGGCCGGGACTAGCGTCTACGAGCAGTACTTC. This gives the protein CASSQGAGTSVYEQYF.

At least ten counts were recorded for this clonotype. The chain is built from TRBV28 and TRBJ2-2, with no clear D. This CDR3 comprises 15 residues. V dropped 1 base and J dropped 5 bases, with 11 bases sitting between them. Germline V gene sequence: CDR1 MDHEN, CDR2 SYDVKM. The CDR3 loop is CASSLLRTQTGELFF. CDR3 bases: TGTGCCAGCAGTTTATTGAGGACCCAGACCGGGGAGCTGTTTTTT.

This clonotype was counted many times. V gene TRBV5-6 combines with J gene TRBJ2-5; 8 bases align to TRBD2. This CDR3 has 17 residues. V dropped 4 bases and J dropped 7; count of bases not matched to a gene: 18. Germline V gene sequence: CDR1 SGHDT, CDR2 YYEEEE. The CDR3 coding sequence is TGTGCCAGCAGCCCCGCCGAAGGAAGCGGGAGAGCAAGGACCCAGTACTTC. Amino acids: CASSPAEGSGRARTQYF.

This clonotype was found many times. The chain carries TRBV11-2 and TRBJ2-3; possible D gene TRBD2, 6 bases. Trimming removed 2 bases at V and 2 bases at J, with 11 bases between. The CDR3 is 15 amino acids. Germline CDR1 and CDR2: SGHAT and FQNNGV. The CDR3 protein is CASSLIGTFTDTQYF. In nucleotides, the CDR3 is TGTGCCAGCAGCTTAATCGGGACTTTCACAGATACGCAGTATTTT.

This clonotype has ten or more counts. The chain is built from TRBV30 and TRBJ2-7, with TRBD1 identical over 9 bases. Germline CDR1 GTSNPN, CDR2 SVGIG (reference sequence). The ends lost 3 bases at V and 1 base at J; junction bases unmatched: 10. The CDR3 consists of 16 residues. DNA for the CDR3: TGTGCCTGGAGCCTTCGCCGGGACAGGGAGTCCTACGAGCAGTACTTC. Its protein product is CAWSLRRDRESYEQYF.

This chain connects TRBV20-1 to TRBJ1-5; no clear D gene. From germline, CDR1 is DFQATT and CDR2 SNEGSKA (reference sequence). The germline V and J ends were trimmed by 3 bases and 0 bases, with 3 bases remaining between them. The CDR3 has 12 residues. The DNA for the CDR3 is TGCAGTGCTAGCCGTAGCAATCAGCCCCAGCATTTT. It translates to CSASRSNQPQHF.

Many counts were recorded for this clonotype. This chain connects TRBV5-1 to TRBJ2-3; 8 nucleotides match TRBD1. Germline V CDR1 and CDR2: SGHRS, YFSETQ. J lost 3 bases, V lost 5 bases, and 2 bases had no gene match. CDR3 length: 13 amino acids. DNA of the CDR3: TGCGCCAGCAGAACAGGGGGAACAGATACGCAGTATTTT. Its protein is CASRTGGTDTQYF.

The table lists this clonotype with many counts. The chain is built from TRBV7-3 and TRBJ2-7, with D perhaps being TRBD1 or TRBD2 (7 bases each). Germline CDR1 and CDR2: SGHTA and FQGTGA. The CDR3 is 13 amino acids. V was clipped by 1 base and J by 7 bases, with 11 bases between them. This chain's CDR3 is CASSLSQGGEQYF. The CDR3 DNA reads as TGTGCCAGCAGCTTAAGTCAGGGGGGGGAGCAGTACTTC.